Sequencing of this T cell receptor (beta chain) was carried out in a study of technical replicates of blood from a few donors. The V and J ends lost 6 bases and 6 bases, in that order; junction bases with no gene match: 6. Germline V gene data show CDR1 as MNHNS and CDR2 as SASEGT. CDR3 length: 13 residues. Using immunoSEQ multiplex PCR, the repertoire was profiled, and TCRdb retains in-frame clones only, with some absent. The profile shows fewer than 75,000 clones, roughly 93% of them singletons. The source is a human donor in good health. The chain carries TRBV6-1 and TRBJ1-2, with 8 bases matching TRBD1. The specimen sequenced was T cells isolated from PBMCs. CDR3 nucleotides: TGTGCCAGCAGGGTACAGGGGGTCAATGGCTACACCTTC. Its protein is CASRVQGVNGYTF.